These 21 T cell receptor beta chains came from one sample sequenced in a study of neurological immune-mediated disorders. TCRdb called the 5' RACE reads again in MiXCR, with one record for every CDR3 protein. In the table there are 55,000 to 70,000 distinct CDR3 sequences, roughly 5% of which are singletons. Sequenced: PBMCs. The receptors come from a human donor with multiple sclerosis. The donor label of this sample is uncertain.

This chain joins TRBV4-2 and TRBJ2-7; D is tentatively TRBD1 or TRBD2 (5 bases each). Trimming stripped 4 bases from V and 3 bases from J, with 13 bases between. Germline loops: CDR1 LGHNA, CDR2 YNFKEQ. This CDR3 spans 14 amino acids. The CDR3: CASSLRDGDYEQYF. The CDR3 DNA reads TGTGCCAGCAGCCTCCGGGACGGCGACTACGAGCAGTACTTC.

This clonotype has a count of ten or more. The chain has TRBV5-1 and TRBJ2-5, with unresolved D. This CDR3 has 13 residues. In germline, CDR1 is SGHRS, CDR2 YFSETQ. V shed 3 bases and J shed 0 bases, with 6 bases lying between them. CDR3 in DNA: TGCGCCAGCAGCTACTCGAACCAAGAGACCCAGTACTTC. It translates to CASSYSNQETQYF.

This clonotype was found many times. It may be a read error: a sequence one base away is much more abundant. The genes are TRBV6-6 and TRBJ1-5; 7 nucleotides line up with TRBD1. The CDR3 is 14 amino acids. Germline CDR1 is MNHNY and CDR2 is SVGAGI (reference sequence). The DNA of the CDR3 is TGTGCCAGCCGACCGGCAGGGGGGAATCAGTCCCAGCATTTT. Its protein product is CASRPAGGNQSQHF.

This clonotype has a count of ten or more. This chain links TRBV7-3 with TRBJ1-1; D not resolved. V shed 3 bases and J shed 4 bases, with 12 bases lying between them. The CDR3 runs to 14 residues. The germline CDR1 and CDR2 sequences are SGHTA and FQGTGA. The CDR3 nucleotides read TGTGCCAGCAGCTTGGGGAGTGCGGGCACTGAAGCTTTCTTT. It yields the protein CASSLGSAGTEAFF.

The sample holds many counts of this clonotype. This chain connects TRBV20-1 to TRBJ2-2, with D maybe TRBD2 (5 bases). Trimming stripped 6 bases from V and 8 bases from J, with 19 bases between. Germline loops: CDR1 DFQATT, CDR2 SNEGSKA (reference sequence). The CDR3 is 14 amino acids. Here the CDR3 DNA reads TGCAGTGCCGAGGGAGACATACTGGGTGGGGAGCTGTTTTTT. This gives the protein CSAEGDILGGELFF.

This chain joins TRBV7-6 and TRBJ2-1; 12 bases are shared with TRBD2. CDR1 is SGHVS, CDR2 FNYEAQ, per germline. The CDR3 has 17 amino acids. V lost 1 base to trimming and J lost 4 bases; unmatched junction nucleotides: 5. The CDR3 region has the DNA TGTGCCAGCAGCTTAGAACTAGCGGGGGGCGTTTACAATGAGCAGTTCTTC. The encoded protein is CASSLELAGGVYNEQFF.

This clonotype has a count of ten or more. Mismatch with germline at one junction end may stem from a read error. The chain recombines TRBV11-2 with TRBJ2-7; D could derive from TRBD1 or TRBD2 (5 bases each). Looked up from germline, CDR1 is SGHAT and CDR2 is FQNNGV. The CDR3 has 12 amino acids. CDR3 coding DNA: TGTGCCAGCAGCGGATGGGACGGCGGCCGAAACTTC. Protein: CASSGWDGGRNF.

This clonotype was detected many times. The genes are TRBV5-1 and TRBJ2-3; 8 nucleotides match TRBD2. In germline, CDR1 is SGHRS, CDR2 YFSETQ. CDR3 length: 15 residues. J was trimmed by 4 bases and V by 0 bases; bases with no gene match: 4. The CDR3: CASSLVGGASDTQYF. DNA of the CDR3: TGCGCCAGCAGCTTGGTCGGGGGGGCCTCAGATACGCAGTATTTT.

The genes are TRBV18 and TRBJ1-2, with D unresolved. This CDR3 has 16 amino acids. Trimming removed 0 bases from V and 5 bases from J, with 16 bases in between. The germline CDR1 and CDR2 sequences are KGHSH and LQKENI. CDR3 coding DNA: TGTGCCAGCTCACCACCGCTGGACTGGCCACGATATGGCTACACCTTC. Amino acid sequence: CASSPPLDWPRYGYTF.

This clonotype came up many times. This chain connects TRBV20-1 to TRBJ2-7, with a tentative D call TRBD1 (5 bases). The germline V gene encodes CDR1 DFQATT and CDR2 SNEGSKA (reference sequence). The length of the CDR3 is 13 residues. Trimming removed 3 bases from V and 5 bases from J, with 14 bases in between. Here the CDR3 DNA reads TGCAGTGCTAGCGGGCCGAAGGGGCACGAGCAGTACTTC. Translated, it gives CSASGPKGHEQYF.

This clonotype appeared many times. The rearrangement joins TRBV5-5 to TRBJ2-7, with TRBD1 matching 8 bases. After removal of 4 bases from V and 3 bases from J, the junction contained 12 bases not matched to a gene. Germline CDR1 SGHKS, CDR2 YYEKEE (reference sequence). The CDR3 loop spans 16 amino acids. The CDR3 region has the DNA TGTGCCAGCAGCCGCTCATCCGGACAGGGAAACTACGAGCAGTACTTC. Its protein is CASSRSSGQGNYEQYF.

This clonotype was seen repeatedly, ten times or more. This rearrangement joins TRBV5-1 to TRBJ2-1, with 11 bases that match TRBD2. Germline CDR1 SGHRS, CDR2 YFSETQ. The CDR3 runs to 15 residues. V shed 1 base and J 3 bases; nucleotides not matched to a gene: 0. CDR3 sequence reads: CASSLTSGGYNEQFF. The CDR3 region has the DNA TGCGCCAGCAGCTTGACTAGCGGGGGCTACAATGAGCAGTTCTTC.

This clonotype has ten or more counts. The chain uses TRBV5-1 and TRBJ2-6; 7 positions agree with TRBD1. Germline values: CDR1 SGHRS, CDR2 YFSETQ. The CDR3 totals 19 residues. V shed 6 bases and J 0 bases; nucleotides not matched to a gene: 15. CDR3 protein: CASTPPRTGGFSGANVLTF. In DNA form, the CDR3 reads TGCGCCAGCACCCCCCCCAGGACAGGAGGATTCTCTGGGGCCAACGTCCTGACTTTC.

A few counts support this clonotype. The V gene is TRBV12-3 or TRBV12-4, the J gene TRBJ1-2; D is undetermined. The germline V and J ends were trimmed by 5 bases and 4 bases, with 14 bases remaining between them. The CDR3 sequence is 14 residues long. The CDR3 region has the DNA TGTGCCAGCAGTCTCGGACCGTCTGCCTATGGCTACACCTTC. This codes for CASSLGPSAYGYTF.

The sample holds many counts of this clonotype. This rearrangement joins TRBV24-1 to TRBJ1-5; D is uncertain. The CDR3 has 14 residues. Germline lookup yields CDR1 KGHDR and CDR2 SFDVKD. Trimming left V 4 bases short and J 7 bases short, with 13 bases between. The CDR3 DNA is TGTGCCACCAGTGACTCATCATTCTTGCAGCCCCAGCATTTT. This translates into CATSDSSFLQPQHF.

This clonotype was recorded many times. The gene calls are TRBV29-1 and TRBJ2-1; 8 positions agree with TRBD2. The germline gives CDR1 SQVTM, CDR2 ANQGSEA. The CDR3 spans 13 residues. With 2 bases clipped from V and 12 bases from J, the junction kept 9 bases outside the gene matches. The CDR3 bases are TGCAGCGTTGAAACCCGTCTAGCGGGCGGGCAGTTCTTC. Translated, it gives CSVETRLAGGQFF.

There are many counts of this clonotype. CDR3: CASTLTGLRTEAFF. The DNA of the CDR3 is TGTGCCAGCACGTTGACGGGTCTTAGGACTGAAGCTTTCTTT. The V call is TRBV12-3 or TRBV12-4, the J call TRBJ1-1; D gene unclear. The CDR3 covers 14 residues. Trimming took 7 bases from V and 5 from J, leaving 17 bases between them.

This clonotype was detected many times. CDR3 DNA: TGCGCCAGCAGCCAGGTACAGGTCGTGCATTCACCCCTCCACTTT. It encodes CASSQVQVVHSPLHF. J is TRBJ1-6 and V is TRBV4-1; the D gene is possibly TRBD1 (5 bases). The ends were cut back, 3 bases at V and 8 bases at J, with 14 bases in the middle. This CDR3 region has 15 residues. Looked up from germline, CDR1 is MGHRA and CDR2 is YSYEKL.

This clonotype appeared many times. The chain joins TRBV4-1 to TRBJ2-3, with D perhaps matching TRBD1 (6 bases). Germline CDR1 MGHRA, CDR2 YSYEKL. The CDR3 extends over 16 amino acids. With 4 bases removed from V and 0 bases from J, the gap between germline ends came to 14 bases. The DNA for the CDR3 is TGCGCCAGCAGCCGGCCACGGACAGCTAGCACAGATACGCAGTATTTT. Its translation: CASSRPRTASTDTQYF.

This clonotype was counted many times. DNA of the CDR3: TGCGCCAGCAGCTTAGGGACAGGAAACATTCAGTACTTC. It specifies CASSLGTGNIQYF. This chain joins TRBV5-1 and TRBJ2-4, with 8 bases fitting TRBD1. Germline V gene sequence: CDR1 SGHRS, CDR2 YFSETQ. The CDR3 spans 13 residues. With 2 bases clipped from V and 6 bases from J, the junction kept 1 base outside the gene matches.

This clonotype occurred many times. The J gene is TRBJ2-1, the V gene TRBV7-8, with 8 bases that match TRBD1. CDR3 length: 15 residues. V dropped 5 bases and J dropped 4; count of bases not matched to a gene: 7. Germline-derived CDR1 and CDR2 are SGHVS and FQNEAQ. DNA of the CDR3: TGTGCCAGCAGCGCCCCCGGGACAGGTTACAATGAGCAGTTCTTC. This codes for CASSAPGTGYNEQFF.